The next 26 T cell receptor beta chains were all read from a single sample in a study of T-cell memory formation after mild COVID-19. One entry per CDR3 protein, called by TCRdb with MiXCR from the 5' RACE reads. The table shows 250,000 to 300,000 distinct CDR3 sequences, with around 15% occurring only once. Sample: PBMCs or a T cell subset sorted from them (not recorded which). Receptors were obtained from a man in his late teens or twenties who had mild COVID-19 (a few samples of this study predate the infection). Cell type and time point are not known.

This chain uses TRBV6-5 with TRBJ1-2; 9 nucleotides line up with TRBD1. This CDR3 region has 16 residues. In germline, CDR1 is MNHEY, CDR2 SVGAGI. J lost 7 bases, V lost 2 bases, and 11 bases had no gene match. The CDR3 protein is CASSYASTGGSSGYTF. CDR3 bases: TGTGCCAGCAGTTACGCTTCGACAGGGGGATCTTCTGGCTACACCTTC.

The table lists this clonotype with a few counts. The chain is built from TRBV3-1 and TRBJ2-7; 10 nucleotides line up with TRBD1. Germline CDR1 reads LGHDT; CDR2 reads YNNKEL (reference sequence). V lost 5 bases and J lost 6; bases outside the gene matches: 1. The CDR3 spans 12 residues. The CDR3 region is CASSGTGVEQYV. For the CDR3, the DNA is TGTGCCAGCAGCGGGACAGGGGTCGAGCAGTACGTC.

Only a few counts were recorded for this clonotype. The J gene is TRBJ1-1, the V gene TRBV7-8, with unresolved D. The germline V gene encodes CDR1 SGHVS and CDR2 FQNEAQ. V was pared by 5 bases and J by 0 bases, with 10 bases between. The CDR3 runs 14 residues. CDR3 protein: CASSIHPMNTEAFF. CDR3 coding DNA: TGTGCCAGCAGCATACATCCCATGAACACTGAAGCTTTCTTT.

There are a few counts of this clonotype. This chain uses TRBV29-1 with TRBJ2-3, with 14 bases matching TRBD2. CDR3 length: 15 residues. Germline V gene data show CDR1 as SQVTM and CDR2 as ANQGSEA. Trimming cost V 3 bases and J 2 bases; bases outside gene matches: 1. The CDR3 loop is CSVETSGGATDTQYF. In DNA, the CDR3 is TGCAGCGTTGAGACTAGCGGGGGGGCCACAGATACGCAGTATTTT.

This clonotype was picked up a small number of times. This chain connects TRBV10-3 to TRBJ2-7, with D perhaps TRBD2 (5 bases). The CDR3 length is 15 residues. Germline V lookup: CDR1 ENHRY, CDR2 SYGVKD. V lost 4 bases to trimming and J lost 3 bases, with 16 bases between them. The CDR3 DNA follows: TGTGCCATCAGTGCCGCGAGAGGGATACTCTACGAGCAGTACTTC. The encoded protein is CAISAARGILYEQYF.

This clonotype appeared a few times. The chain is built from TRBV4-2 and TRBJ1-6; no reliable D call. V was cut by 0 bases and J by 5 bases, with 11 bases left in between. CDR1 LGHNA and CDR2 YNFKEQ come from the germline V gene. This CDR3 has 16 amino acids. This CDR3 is CASSQEAGTDNSPLHF. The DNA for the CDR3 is TGTGCCAGCAGCCAAGAGGCAGGAACCGATAATTCACCCCTCCACTTT.

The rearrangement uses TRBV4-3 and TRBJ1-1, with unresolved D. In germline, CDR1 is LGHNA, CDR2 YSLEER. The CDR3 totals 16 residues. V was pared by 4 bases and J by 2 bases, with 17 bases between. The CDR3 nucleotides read TGCGCCAGCAGCCCCATCGGGGAAATCACTAACACTGAAGCTTTCTTT. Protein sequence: CASSPIGEITNTEAFF.

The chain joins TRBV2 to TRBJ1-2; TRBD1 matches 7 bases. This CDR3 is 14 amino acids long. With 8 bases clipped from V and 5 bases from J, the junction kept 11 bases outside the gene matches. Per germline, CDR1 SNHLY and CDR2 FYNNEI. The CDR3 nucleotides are TGTGCCAGCGACGAGACAGGGTTAGGATATGGCTACACCTTC. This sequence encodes CASDETGLGYGYTF.

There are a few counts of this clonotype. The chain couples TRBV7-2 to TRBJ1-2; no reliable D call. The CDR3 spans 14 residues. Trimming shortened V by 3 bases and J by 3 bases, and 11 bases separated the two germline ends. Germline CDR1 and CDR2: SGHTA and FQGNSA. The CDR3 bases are TGTGCCAGCAGCTTCAACCGGGAGGACTATGGCTACACCTTC. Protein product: CASSFNREDYGYTF.

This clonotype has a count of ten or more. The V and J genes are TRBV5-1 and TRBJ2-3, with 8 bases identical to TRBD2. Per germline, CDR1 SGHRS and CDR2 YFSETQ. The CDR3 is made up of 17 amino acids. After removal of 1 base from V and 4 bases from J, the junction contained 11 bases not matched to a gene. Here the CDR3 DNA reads TGCGCCAGCAGCTTGTTGTGGACTAGCAATTGGGCAGATACGCAGTATTTT. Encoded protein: CASSLLWTSNWADTQYF.

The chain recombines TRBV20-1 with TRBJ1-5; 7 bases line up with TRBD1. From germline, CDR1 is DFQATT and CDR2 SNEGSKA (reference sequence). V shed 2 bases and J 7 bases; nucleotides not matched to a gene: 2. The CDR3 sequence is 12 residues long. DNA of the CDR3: TGCAGTGCTAGACCGACAGGGCAGCCCCAGCATTTT. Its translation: CSARPTGQPQHF.

CDR3 DNA sequence: TGTGCCAGCAGCTTGGACGGCGGCTATAATTCACCCCTCCACTTT. Translated: CASSLDGGYNSPLHF. This chain connects TRBV5-6 to TRBJ1-6; no definite D call. The germline V gene has CDR1 SGHDT and CDR2 YYEEEE. V was shortened by 0 bases and J by 3 bases, with 7 bases between the two germline ends. This CDR3 has 15 amino acids.

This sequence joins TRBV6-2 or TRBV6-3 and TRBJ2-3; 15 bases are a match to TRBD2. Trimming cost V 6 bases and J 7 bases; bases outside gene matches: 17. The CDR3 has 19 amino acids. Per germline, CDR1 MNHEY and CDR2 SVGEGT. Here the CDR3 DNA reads TGTGCCAGCAGGCCCGGGGGACTAGCGGGGGGCCATACGCACTATACGCAGTATTTT. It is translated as CASRPGGLAGGHTHYTQYF.

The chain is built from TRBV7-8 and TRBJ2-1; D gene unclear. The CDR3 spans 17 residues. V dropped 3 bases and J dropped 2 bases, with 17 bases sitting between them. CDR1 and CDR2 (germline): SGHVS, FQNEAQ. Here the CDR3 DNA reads TGTGCCAGCAGCTTGCCTCGGACGGAACCTACCTACAATGAGCAGTTCTTC. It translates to CASSLPRTEPTYNEQFF.

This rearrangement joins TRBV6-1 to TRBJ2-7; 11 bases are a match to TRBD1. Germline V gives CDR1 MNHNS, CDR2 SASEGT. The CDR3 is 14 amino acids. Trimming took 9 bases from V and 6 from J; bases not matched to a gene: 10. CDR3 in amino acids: CASGVGQGALEQYF. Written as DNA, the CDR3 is TGTGCCAGTGGTGTCGGACAGGGGGCTCTCGAGCAGTACTTC.

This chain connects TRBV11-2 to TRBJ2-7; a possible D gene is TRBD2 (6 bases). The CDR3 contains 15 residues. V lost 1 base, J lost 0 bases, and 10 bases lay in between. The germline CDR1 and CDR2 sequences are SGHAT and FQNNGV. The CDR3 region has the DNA TGTGCCAGCAGCTTAGCGGGGGTGAGCTCCTACGAGCAGTACTTC. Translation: CASSLAGVSSYEQYF.

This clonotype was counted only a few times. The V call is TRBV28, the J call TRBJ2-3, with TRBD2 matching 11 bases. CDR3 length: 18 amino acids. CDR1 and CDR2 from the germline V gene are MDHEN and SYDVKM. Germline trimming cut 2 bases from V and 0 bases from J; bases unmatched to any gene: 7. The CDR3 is CASSLGSTSGASTDTQYF. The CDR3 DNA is TGTGCCAGCAGTTTAGGTTCGACTAGCGGGGCAAGCACAGATACGCAGTATTTT. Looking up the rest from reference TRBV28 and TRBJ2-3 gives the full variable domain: DVKVTQSSRYLVKRTGEKVFLECVQDMDHENMFWYRQDPGLGLRLIYFSYDVKMKEKGDIPEGYSVSREKKERFSLILESASTNQTSMYLCASSLGSTSGASTDTQYFGPGTRLTVL.

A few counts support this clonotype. The CDR3 sequence: CASSSELAYEQYF. CDR3 DNA sequence: TGTGCCAGCAGCTCCGAATTGGCCTACGAGCAGTACTTC. V usage is TRBV11-2 and J usage is TRBJ2-7; D ambiguous. Germline V gives CDR1 SGHAT, CDR2 FQNNGV. This CDR3 comprises 13 residues. V gave up 4 bases and J gave up 2 bases, with 9 bases separating them.

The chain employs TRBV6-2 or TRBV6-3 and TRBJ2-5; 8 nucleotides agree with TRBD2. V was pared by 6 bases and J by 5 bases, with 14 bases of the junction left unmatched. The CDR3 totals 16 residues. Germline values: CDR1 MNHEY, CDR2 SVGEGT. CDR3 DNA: TGTGCCAGCAGCCTAGCATTAGCGGGGAATGAGGAGACCCAGTACTTC. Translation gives CASSLALAGNEETQYF.

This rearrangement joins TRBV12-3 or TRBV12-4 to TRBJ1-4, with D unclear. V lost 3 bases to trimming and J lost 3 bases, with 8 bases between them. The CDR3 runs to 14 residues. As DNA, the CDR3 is TGTGCCAGCAGTTTTCAGGCAGCTAATGAAAAACTGTTTTTT. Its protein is CASSFQAANEKLFF.

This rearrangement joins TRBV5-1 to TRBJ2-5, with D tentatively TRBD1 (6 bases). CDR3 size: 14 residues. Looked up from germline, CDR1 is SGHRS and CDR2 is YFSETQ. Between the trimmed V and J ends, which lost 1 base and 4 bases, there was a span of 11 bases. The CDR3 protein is CASSLFTGTETQYF. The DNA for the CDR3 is TGCGCCAGCAGCTTGTTCACAGGGACAGAGACCCAGTACTTC.

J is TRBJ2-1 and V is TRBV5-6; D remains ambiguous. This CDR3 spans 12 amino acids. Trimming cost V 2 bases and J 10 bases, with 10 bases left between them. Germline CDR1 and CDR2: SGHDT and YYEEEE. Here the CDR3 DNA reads TGTGCCAGCAGCTTATCAGGACCCGAGCAGTTCTTC. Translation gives CASSLSGPEQFF.

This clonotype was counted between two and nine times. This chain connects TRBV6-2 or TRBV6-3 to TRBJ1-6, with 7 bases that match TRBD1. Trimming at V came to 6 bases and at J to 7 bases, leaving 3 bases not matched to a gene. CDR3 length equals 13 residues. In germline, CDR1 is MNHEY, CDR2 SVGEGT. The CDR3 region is CASRQGWNSPLHF. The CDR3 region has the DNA TGTGCCAGCAGACAGGGGTGGAATTCACCCCTCCACTTT.

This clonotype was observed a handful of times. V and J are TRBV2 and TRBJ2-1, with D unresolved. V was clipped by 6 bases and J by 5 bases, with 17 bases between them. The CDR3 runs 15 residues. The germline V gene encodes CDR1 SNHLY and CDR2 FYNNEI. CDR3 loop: CASSPRLGRNNEQFF. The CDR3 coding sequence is TGTGCCAGCAGCCCGCGACTTGGCAGGAACAATGAGCAGTTCTTC. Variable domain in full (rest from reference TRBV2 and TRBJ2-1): EPEVTQTPSHQVTQMGQEVILRCVPISNHLYFYWYRQILGQKVEFLVSFYNNEISEKSEIFDDQFSVERPDGSNFTLKIRSTKLEDSAMYFCASSPRLGRNNEQFFGPGTRLTVL.

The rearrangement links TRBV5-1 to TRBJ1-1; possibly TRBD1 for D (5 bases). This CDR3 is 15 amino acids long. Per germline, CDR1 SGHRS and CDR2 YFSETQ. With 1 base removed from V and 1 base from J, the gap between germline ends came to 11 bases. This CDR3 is CASSLQDGGNTEAFF. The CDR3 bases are TGCGCCAGCAGCTTGCAGGACGGGGGGAACACTGAAGCTTTCTTT.

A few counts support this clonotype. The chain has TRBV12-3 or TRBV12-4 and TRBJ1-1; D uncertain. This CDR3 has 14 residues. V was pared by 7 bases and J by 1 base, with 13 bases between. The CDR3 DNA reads TGTGCCAGCACCCCACAGTCCTGGAACACTGAAGCTTTCTTT. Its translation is CASTPQSWNTEAFF.